What follows is one T cell receptor beta chain and its context. What it recognizes is unknown. UMI-labeled 5' RACE was used to make TCR beta libraries. After re-calling the 5' RACE reads, TCRdb lists one entry per CDR3 protein, DNA absent. The repertoire shows about 17,000 distinct CDR3 sequences; the top ten hold approximately 5%. This CDR3 is 13 amino acids long. Germline V gene data show CDR1 as LGHDT and CDR2 as YNNKEL (reference sequence). This record belongs to a study of human CD8 memory T cell subsets. Points from the study as a whole: When diversity was estimated with Chao1, stem-like memory T cells appeared more diverse than precursor exhausted T cells.

It was by negative magnetic separation that total CD8+ T cells were enriched. The receptor comes from a human donor in good health. The V gene is TRBV3-1, the J gene TRBJ2-3. Sequencing was performed on CD8+ T cells from PBMCs. The CDR3: CASSLIHGDTQYF.